This T cell receptor (beta chain) was sequenced during a study of metastatic and nonmetastatic thyroid tumors. Study-level information: Samples came from malignant and benign thyroid patients, and repertoires were compared across blood and tumor or nodule tissue.

In the source study's methods: The study's classifier, a distant-metastasis tool for papillary thyroid cancer, was built using CDR3 differences across clinicopathological groups. TCRdb re-clonotyped the PCR reads via MiXCR. TCRdb, not the authors, supplied the V and J calls. The sample lists some 26,000 clones; 20% were seen once. By sample share, this clone is medium-sized. No antigen is known for it. Among the patients, none had received any treatment before thyroid surgery. General study results and limits: Relative to benign nodules, malignant thyroid tumors were reportedly characterized by significantly elevated TCR beta diversity in blood and tumor.

The receptor was derived from a female donor with papillary thyroid cancer or a benign thyroid nodule (not recorded which). Some clones in this sample may be carry-over from other donors' samples. The sample comprised adjacent normal tissue.

CDR3 DNA sequence: TGTGCCAGTACCAACGGGGCAAGAAGTCCCTACGAGCAGTACTTC. Translating it yields CASTNGARSPYEQYF. This rearrangement joins TRBV6-2 or TRBV6-3 to TRBJ2-7; possibly TRBD1 or TRBD2 for D (5 bases each). Between the trimmed V and J ends, which lost 9 bases and 2 bases, there was a span of 20 bases. The CDR3 extends over 15 amino acids. Germline V gene lookup returns CDR1 MNHEY and CDR2 SVGEGT.